The present T cell receptor (beta chain) was sequenced within a study of molecular identifiers for immune sequencing clone quantification. Regarding the study as a whole: Clone sizes that are highly expanded could be underestimated when identical TCR molecules share a barcode. Over 97% of CMV-specific effector molecules, but under 1% of naive ones, were in clones above 20 copies. Among some 1.1 million naive cells, spiked Jurkat TCR RNA from a single cell was reportedly detectable.

Naive CD8 T cells were picked out by sorting for CD8+CD4-CCR7+CD45RA+. The V end was cut by 4 bases, the J end by 3 bases, with 9 bases between. The CDR3 totals 13 residues. Each CDR3 protein is one row after TCRdb ran MiXCR on the PCR reads. The sample lists over 85,000 distinct CDR3 sequences, around 23% occurring once. Notes on this clonotype: What it recognizes is unknown.

This clonotype was obtained from a human donor in good health. Some libraries in this study had Jurkat cell RNA spiked in. This chain uses TRBV12-3 or TRBV12-4 with TRBJ1-1, with a possible D match to TRBD1 (5 bases). The sequenced sample consisted of naive CD8+ T cells from blood, with Jurkat cell RNA spiked in. The subset is: FACS-sorted CD8+CD4-CCR7+CD45RA+ naive T cells. CDR3 amino acids: CASSWGSDTEAFF. CDR3 nucleotide sequence: TGTGCCAGCAGTTGGGGGTCGGACACTGAAGCTTTCTTT.